This T cell receptor beta chain stems from a study of shared clonotypes between healthy human individuals. Study summary: Two women and three men aged 18 to 49 served as donors. A donor's plate count was three for CD4 naive and three for CD4 memory; CD8 naive had two and CD8 memory one. Study outcomes and limitations: The four-donor shared clonotypes exceeded non-shared clonotypes in generation probability, with non-shared ones scoring lower.

Sequencing was performed with immunoSEQ multiplex PCR; in TCRdb, only in-frame clones are kept and a portion is missing. The table records fewer than 2.5 million clones, roughly 93% of them present only once. Germline CDR1 reads SQVTM; CDR2 reads ANQGSEA. The CDR3 is 12 residues long. Trimming shortened V by 4 bases and J by 7 bases, and 13 bases separated the two germline ends. Splitting of CD4+ cells produced CD45RA+ naive and CD45RA-negative memory subsets. Notes on this clone: Antigen unknown.

The chain carries TRBV29-1 and TRBJ1-2; a possible D gene is TRBD1 (5 bases). The source is a man younger than 30 in good health. Some clones in this sample may be carry-over from other donors' samples. Sequencing was done on a sample of naive CD4+ T cells from PBMCs. Subset defined: CD45RA+ positively selected. The CDR3 is CSVADGGGGYTF. The CDR3 region has the DNA TGCAGCGTTGCGGACGGCGGGGGTGGCTACACCTTC.